This TCR beta chain stems from a study of blood T cell repertoires in COVID-19. The wider study: PBMCs, B-cell-depleted T cells, or T cells provided the cDNA or gDNA that made up the material.

Study processing details: Estimates of nucleated cell counts were drawn from the amplification of reference gene primers. The data were produced by immunoSEQ multiplex PCR, yet TCRdb's version contains in-frame clones alone and is incomplete. That table is the source of V, J and clone size, and D and trimming were worked out from the DNA. The table has a few hundred thousand clones, roughly 90% seen once; the top ten hold 3%. Unmatched junction bases numbered 13, after V lost 3 bases and J lost 4 bases. Germline V gives CDR1 MNHEY, CDR2 SVGEGT. The CDR3 runs 18 residues. The specimen sequenced was peripheral blood. The chain carries TRBV6-2 or TRBV6-3 and TRBJ2-1, with TRBD2 matching over 9 bases. This clonotype originated in a woman aged 25 to 39 with COVID-19, enrolled during active disease. Written as DNA, the CDR3 is TGTGCCAGCAGTTATTTTAAGCGGGGGGCCAAGGATTACAATGAGCAGTTCTTC. This gives the protein CASSYFKRGAKDYNEQFF.